The T cell receptor beta chain under discussion was sequenced for a study of blood T cell repertoires in COVID-19. About the research overall: The study drew acute and convalescent COVID-19 samples from the United States, Italy and Spain.

The table came from immunoSEQ multiplex PCR; TCRdb's copy has only in-frame clones and leaves some out. The repertoire holds around 260,000 clones, with 85% as singletons. V lost 6 bases to trimming and J lost 2 bases, with 14 bases between them. The germline V gene has CDR1 SEHNR and CDR2 FQNEAQ (reference sequence). The CDR3 runs to 14 residues. This clone was recorded a few times. The source material was peripheral blood. The chain links TRBV7-9 to TRBJ2-7, with D possibly matching TRBD1 (6 bases). The TCR sequence derives from a human donor in a cohort sampled during active COVID-19. In nucleotides, the CDR3 is TGTGCCAGCAGGCGAGACGGGACAACCTACGAGCAGTACTTC. This gives the protein CASRRDGTTYEQYF.